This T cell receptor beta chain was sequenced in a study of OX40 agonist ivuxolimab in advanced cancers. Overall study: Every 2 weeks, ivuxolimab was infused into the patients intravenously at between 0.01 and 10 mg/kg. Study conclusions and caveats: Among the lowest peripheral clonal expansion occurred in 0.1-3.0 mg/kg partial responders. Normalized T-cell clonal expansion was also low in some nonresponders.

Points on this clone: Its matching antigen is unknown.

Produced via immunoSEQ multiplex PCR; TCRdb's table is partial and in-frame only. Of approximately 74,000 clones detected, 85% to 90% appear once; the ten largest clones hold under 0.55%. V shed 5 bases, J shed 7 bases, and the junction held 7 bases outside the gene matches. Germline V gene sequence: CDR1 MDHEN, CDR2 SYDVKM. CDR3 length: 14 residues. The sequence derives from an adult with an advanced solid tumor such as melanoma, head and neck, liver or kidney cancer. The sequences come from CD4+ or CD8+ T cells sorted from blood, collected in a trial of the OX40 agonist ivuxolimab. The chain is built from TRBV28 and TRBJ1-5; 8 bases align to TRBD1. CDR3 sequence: CASSAGGARQPQHF. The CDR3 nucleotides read TGTGCCAGCAGTGCAGGGGGCGCGCGGCAGCCCCAGCATTTT.